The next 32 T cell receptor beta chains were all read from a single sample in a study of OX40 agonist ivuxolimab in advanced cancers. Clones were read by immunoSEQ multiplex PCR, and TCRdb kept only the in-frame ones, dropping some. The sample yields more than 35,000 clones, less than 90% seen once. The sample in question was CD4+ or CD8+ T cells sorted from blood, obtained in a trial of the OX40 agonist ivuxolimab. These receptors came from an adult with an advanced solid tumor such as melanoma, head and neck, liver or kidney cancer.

As DNA, the CDR3 is TGTGCCAGCAGCGGGATAGCGGAGAGCTCCTACAATGAGCAGTTCTTC. This encodes CASSGIAESSYNEQFF. V is TRBV7-9 and J is TRBJ2-1; D might be TRBD2 (6 bases). The CDR3 extends over 16 amino acids. The germline gives CDR1 SEHNR, CDR2 FQNEAQ (reference sequence). V was shortened by 5 bases and J by 0 bases, with 14 bases between the two germline ends.

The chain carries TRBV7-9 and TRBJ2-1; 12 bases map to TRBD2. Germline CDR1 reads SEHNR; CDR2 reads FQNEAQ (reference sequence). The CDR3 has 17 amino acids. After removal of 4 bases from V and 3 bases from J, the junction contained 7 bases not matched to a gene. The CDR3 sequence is CASSWGTSGRVYNEQFF. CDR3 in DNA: TGTGCCAGCAGCTGGGGGACTAGCGGGCGCGTCTACAATGAGCAGTTCTTC.

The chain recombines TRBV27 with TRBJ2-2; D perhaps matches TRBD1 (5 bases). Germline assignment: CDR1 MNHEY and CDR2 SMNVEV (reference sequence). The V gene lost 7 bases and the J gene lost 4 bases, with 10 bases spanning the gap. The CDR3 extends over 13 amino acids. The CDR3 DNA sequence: TGTGCCAGCACCTCGGACATCACCGGGGAGCTGTTTTTT. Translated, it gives CASTSDITGELFF.

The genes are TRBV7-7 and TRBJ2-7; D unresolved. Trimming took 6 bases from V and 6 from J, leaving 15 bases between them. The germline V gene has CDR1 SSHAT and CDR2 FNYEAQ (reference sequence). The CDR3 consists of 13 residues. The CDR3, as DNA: TGTGCCAGCAGTCTAACCCCAACGACCGAGCAGTACTTC. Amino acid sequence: CASSLTPTTEQYF.

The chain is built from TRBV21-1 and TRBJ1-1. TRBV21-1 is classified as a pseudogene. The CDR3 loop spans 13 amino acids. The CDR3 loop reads CASSSPRGTEAFF. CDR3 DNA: TGTGCCAGCAGCTCCCCCCGAGGGACTGAAGCTTTCTTT.

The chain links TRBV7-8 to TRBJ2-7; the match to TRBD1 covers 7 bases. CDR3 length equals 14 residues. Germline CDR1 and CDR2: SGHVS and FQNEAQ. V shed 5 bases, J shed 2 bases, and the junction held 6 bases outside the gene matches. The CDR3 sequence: CASSRTGRTYEQYF. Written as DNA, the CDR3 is TGTGCCAGCAGCCGGACAGGCCGAACCTACGAGCAGTACTTC.

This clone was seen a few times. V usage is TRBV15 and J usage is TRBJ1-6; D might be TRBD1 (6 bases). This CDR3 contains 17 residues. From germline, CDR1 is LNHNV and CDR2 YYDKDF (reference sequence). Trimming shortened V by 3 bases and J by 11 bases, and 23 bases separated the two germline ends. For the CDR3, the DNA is TGTGCCACCAGCAGTACCCGGGACACCAAAGGGGGTCCACCCCTCCACTTT. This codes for CATSSTRDTKGGPPLHF. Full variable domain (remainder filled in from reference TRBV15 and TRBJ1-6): DAMVIQNPRYQVTQFGKPVTLSCSQTLNHNVMYWYQQKSSQAPKLLFHYYDKDFNNEADTPDNFQSRRPNTSFCFLDIRSPGLGDTAMYLCATSSTRDTKGGPPLHFGNGTRLTVT.

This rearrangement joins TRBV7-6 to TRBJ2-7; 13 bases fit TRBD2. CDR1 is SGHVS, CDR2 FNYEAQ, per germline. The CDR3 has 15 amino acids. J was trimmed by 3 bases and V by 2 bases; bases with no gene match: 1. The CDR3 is CASSLRTSGSYEQYF. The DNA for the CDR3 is TGTGCCAGCAGCTTAAGGACTAGCGGGAGCTACGAGCAGTACTTC.

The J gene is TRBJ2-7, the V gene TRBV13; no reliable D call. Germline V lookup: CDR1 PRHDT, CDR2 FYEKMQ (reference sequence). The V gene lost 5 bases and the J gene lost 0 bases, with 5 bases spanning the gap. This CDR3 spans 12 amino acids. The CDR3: CASSPNSYEQYF. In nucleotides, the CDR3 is TGTGCCAGCAGCCCGAACTCCTACGAGCAGTACTTC.

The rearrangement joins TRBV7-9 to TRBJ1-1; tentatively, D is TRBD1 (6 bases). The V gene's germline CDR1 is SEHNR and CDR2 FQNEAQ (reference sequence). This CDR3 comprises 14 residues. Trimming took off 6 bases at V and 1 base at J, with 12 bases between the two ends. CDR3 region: CASSRTVGNTEAFF. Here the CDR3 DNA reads TGTGCCAGCAGTCGGACAGTCGGGAACACTGAAGCTTTCTTT.

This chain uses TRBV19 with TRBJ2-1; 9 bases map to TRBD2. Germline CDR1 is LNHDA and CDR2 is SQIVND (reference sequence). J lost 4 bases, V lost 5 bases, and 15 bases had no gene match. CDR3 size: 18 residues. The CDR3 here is CASSGLAGPDGEYNEQFF. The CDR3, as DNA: TGTGCCAGTAGTGGTCTAGCGGGGCCGGACGGGGAATACAATGAGCAGTTCTTC.

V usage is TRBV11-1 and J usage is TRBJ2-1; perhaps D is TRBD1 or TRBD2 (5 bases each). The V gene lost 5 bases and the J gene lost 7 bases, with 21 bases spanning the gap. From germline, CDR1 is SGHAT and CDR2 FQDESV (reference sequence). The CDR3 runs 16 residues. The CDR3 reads CASSIFRGATKNEQFF. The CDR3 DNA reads TGTGCCAGCAGCATATTCCGGGGCGCGACGAAAAATGAGCAGTTCTTC.

The CDR3 bases are TGTGCCAGCAGCTTAGGGTGGAACACTGAAGCTTTCTTT. Translating gives CASSLGWNTEAFF. This chain links TRBV7-9 with TRBJ1-1; D remains ambiguous. Germline V CDR1 and CDR2: SEHNR, FQNEAQ (reference sequence). Between the trimmed V and J ends, which lost 1 base and 1 base, there was a span of 4 bases. CDR3 length: 13 amino acids.

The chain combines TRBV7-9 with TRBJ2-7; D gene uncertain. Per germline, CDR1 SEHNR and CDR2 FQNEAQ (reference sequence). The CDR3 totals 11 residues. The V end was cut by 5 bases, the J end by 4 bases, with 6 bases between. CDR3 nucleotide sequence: TGTGCCAGCAGCCGTGGGTACGAGCAGTACTTC. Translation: CASSRGYEQYF.

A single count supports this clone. The CDR3 spells CASKLRQDASYEQYF. The DNA of the CDR3 is TGTGCCAGCAAGCTAAGACAGGATGCCTCCTACGAGCAGTACTTC. The genes are TRBV28 and TRBJ2-7; D may be TRBD1 (6 bases). Germline-derived CDR1 and CDR2 are MDHEN and SYDVKM. Trimming left V 7 bases short and J 0 bases short, with 16 bases between. The CDR3 length is 15 residues.

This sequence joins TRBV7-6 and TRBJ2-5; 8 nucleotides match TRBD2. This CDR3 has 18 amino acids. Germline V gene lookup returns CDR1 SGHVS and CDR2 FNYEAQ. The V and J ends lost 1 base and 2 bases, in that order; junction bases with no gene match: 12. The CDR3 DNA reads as TGTGCCAGCAGCTTAGTATGGACCGCGGGGGGTGAGCAAGAGACCCAGTACTTC. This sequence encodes CASSLVWTAGGEQETQYF.

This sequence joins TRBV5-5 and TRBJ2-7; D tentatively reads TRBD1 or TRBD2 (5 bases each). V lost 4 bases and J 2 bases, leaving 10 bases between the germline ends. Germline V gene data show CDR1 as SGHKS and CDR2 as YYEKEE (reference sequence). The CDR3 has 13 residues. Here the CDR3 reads CASSGQGPYEQYF. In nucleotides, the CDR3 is TGTGCCAGCAGCGGCCAGGGACCCTACGAGCAGTACTTC.

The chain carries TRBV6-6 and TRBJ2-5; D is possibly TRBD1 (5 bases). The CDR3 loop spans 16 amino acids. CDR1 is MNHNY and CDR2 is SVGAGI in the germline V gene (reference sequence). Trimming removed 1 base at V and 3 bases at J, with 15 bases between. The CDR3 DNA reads TGTGCCAGCAGTTACTTGCTGGACACTCGCGAAGAGACCCAGTACTTC. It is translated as CASSYLLDTREETQYF.

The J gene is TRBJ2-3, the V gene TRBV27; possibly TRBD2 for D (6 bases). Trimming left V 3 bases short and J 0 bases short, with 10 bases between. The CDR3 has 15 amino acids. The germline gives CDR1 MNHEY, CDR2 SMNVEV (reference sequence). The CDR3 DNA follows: TGTGCCAGCAGTTTCCGGGGGTCTAGCACAGATACGCAGTATTTT. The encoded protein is CASSFRGSSTDTQYF.

This CDR3 reads CASSSLTPIRGERTEAFF. In nucleotides, the CDR3 is TGTGCCAGCAGCTCCCTAACCCCGATAAGGGGCGAGAGGACTGAAGCTTTCTTT. The V and J genes are TRBV7-9 and TRBJ1-1; D perhaps matches TRBD1 (5 bases). The CDR3 has 18 amino acids. Trimming stripped 4 bases from V and 5 bases from J, with 26 bases between. Germline CDR1 SEHNR, CDR2 FQNEAQ (reference sequence).

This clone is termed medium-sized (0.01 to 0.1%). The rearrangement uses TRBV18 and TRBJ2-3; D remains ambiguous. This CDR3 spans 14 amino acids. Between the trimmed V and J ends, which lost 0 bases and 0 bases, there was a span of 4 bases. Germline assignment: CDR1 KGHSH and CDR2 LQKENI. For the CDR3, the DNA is TGTGCCAGCTCACCACCCCGCAGCACAGATACGCAGTATTTT. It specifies CASSPPRSTDTQYF.

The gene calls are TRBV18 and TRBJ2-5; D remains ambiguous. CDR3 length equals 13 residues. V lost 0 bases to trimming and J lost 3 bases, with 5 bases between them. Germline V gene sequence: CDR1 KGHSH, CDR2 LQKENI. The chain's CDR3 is CASSPPGKETQYF. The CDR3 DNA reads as TGTGCCAGCTCACCACCGGGGAAAGAGACCCAGTACTTC. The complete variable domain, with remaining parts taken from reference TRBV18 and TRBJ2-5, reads NAGVMQNPRHLVRRRGQEARLRCSPMKGHSHVYWYRQLPEEGLKFMVYLQKENIIDESGMPKERFSAEFPKEGPSILRIQQVVRGDSAAYFCASSPPGKETQYFGPGTRLLVL.

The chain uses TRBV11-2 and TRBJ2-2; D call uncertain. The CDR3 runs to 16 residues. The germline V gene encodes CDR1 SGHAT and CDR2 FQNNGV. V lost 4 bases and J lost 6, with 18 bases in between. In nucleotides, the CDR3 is TGTGCCAGCAGCTACGGTCCAAGGGTAGATGCCGGGGAGCTGTTTTTT. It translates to CASSYGPRVDAGELFF.

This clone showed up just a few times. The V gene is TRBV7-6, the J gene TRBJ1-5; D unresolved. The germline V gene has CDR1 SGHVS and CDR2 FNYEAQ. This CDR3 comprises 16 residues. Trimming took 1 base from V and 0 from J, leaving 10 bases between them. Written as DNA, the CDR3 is TGTGCCAGCAGCTTAGGGGGTGGGTATAGCAATCAGCCCCAGCATTTT. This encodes CASSLGGGYSNQPQHF.

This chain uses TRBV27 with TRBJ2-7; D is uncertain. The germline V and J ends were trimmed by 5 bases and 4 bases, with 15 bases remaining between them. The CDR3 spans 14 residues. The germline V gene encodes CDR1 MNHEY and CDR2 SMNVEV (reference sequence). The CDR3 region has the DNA TGTGCCAGCAGTGTACTCTTGTCCCCGTACGAGCAGTACTTC. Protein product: CASSVLLSPYEQYF.

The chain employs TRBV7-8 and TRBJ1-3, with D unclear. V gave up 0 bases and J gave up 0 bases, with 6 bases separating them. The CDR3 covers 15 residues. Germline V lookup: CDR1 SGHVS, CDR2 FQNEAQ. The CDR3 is CASSLAGVSGNTIYF. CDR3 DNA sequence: TGTGCCAGCAGCTTAGCGGGCGTCTCTGGAAACACCATATATTTT.

The CDR3 coding sequence is TGTGCCAGCAGCCCCCTAGCGGGGGGGCTCAATGAGCAGTTCTTC. The encoded protein is CASSPLAGGLNEQFF. This chain connects TRBV4-2 to TRBJ2-1; TRBD2 matches 12 bases. Trimming removed 4 bases from V and 6 bases from J; junction bases left unmatched: 4. The length of the CDR3 is 15 residues. Per germline, CDR1 LGHNA and CDR2 YNFKEQ.

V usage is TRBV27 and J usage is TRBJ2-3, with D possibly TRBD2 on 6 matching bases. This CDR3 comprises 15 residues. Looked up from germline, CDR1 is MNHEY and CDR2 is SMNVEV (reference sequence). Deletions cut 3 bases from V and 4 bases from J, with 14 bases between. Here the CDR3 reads CASSLRNWGADTQYF. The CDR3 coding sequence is TGTGCCAGCAGTTTGAGAAACTGGGGGGCAGATACGCAGTATTTT.

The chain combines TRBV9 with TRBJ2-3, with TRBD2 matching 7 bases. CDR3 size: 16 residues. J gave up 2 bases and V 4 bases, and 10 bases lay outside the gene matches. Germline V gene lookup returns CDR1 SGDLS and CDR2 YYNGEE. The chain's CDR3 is CASSPRASGSTDTQYF. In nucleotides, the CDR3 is TGTGCCAGCAGCCCCCGTGCTAGCGGCTCCACAGATACGCAGTATTTT. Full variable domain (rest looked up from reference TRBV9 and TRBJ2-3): DSGVTQTPKHLITATGQRVTLRCSPRSGDLSVYWYQQSLDQGLQFLIQYYNGEERAKGNILERFSAQQFPDLHSELNLSSLELGDSALYFCASSPRASGSTDTQYFGPGTRLTVL.

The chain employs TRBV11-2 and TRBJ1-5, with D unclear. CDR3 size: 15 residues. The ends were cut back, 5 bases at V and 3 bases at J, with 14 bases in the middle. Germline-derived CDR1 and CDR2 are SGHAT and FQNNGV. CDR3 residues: CASSQNPSINQPQHF. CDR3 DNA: TGTGCCAGCAGCCAGAACCCCAGCATCAATCAGCCCCAGCATTTT.

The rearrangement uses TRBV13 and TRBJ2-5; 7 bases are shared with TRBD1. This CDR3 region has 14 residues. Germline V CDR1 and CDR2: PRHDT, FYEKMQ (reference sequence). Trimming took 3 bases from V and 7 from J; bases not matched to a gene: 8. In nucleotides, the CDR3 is TGTGCCAGCAGCTTGGGACAGATGGTTGGGACCCAGTACTTC. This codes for CASSLGQMVGTQYF.

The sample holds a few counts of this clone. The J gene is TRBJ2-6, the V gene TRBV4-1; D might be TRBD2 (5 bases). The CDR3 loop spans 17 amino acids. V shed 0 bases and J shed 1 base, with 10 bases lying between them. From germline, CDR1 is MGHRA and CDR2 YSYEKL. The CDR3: CASSQDRRGSGANVLTF. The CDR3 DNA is TGCGCCAGCAGCCAAGATAGGAGAGGGTCTGGGGCCAACGTCCTGACTTTC.